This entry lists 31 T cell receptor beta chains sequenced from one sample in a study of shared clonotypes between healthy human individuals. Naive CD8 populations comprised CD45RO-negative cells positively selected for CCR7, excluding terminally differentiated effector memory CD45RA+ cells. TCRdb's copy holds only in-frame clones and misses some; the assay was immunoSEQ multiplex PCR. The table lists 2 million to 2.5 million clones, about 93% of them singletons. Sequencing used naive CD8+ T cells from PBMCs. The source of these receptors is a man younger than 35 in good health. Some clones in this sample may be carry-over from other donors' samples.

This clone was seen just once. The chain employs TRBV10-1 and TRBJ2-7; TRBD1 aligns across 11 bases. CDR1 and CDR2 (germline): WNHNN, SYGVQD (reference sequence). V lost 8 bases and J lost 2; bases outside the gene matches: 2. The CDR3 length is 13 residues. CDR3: CASGTGGTYEQYF. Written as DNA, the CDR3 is TGCGCCAGCGGGACAGGGGGAACCTACGAGCAGTACTTC.

CDR3 protein: CSVLTGVGAYNEQFF. Written as DNA, the CDR3 is TGCAGCGTGCTTACAGGGGTAGGGGCCTACAATGAGCAGTTCTTC. This rearrangement joins TRBV29-1 to TRBJ2-1, with 7 bases that match TRBD1. This CDR3 comprises 15 residues. CDR1 SQVTM and CDR2 ANQGSEA come from the germline V gene. Germline trimming cut 6 bases from V and 2 bases from J; bases unmatched to any gene: 10.

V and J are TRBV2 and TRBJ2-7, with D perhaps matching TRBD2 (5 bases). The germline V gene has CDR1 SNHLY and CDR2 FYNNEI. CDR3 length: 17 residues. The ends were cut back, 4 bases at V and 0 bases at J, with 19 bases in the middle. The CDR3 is CASSGSSEDWSSYEQYF. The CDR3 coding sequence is TGTGCCAGCAGTGGGAGTTCGGAGGACTGGAGCTCCTACGAGCAGTACTTC.

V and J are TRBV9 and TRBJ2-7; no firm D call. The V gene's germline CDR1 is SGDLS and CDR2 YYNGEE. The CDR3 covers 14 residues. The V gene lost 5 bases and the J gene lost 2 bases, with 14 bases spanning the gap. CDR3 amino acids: CASSPSGGPYEQYF. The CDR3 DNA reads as TGTGCCAGCAGTCCGTCTGGCGGACCCTACGAGCAGTACTTC.

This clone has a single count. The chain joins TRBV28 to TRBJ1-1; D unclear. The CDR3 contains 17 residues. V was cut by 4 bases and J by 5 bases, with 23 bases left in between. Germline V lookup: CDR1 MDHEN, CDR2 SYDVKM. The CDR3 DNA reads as TGTGCCAGCAGTTCCAATAAGACACCCCAAATTGCGACTGAAGCTTTCTTT. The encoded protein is CASSSNKTPQIATEAFF.

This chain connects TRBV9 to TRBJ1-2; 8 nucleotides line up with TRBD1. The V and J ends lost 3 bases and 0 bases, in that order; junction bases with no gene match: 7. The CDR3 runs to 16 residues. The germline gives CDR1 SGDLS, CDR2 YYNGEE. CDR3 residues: CASSAAGGLSNYGYTF. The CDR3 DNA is TGTGCCAGCAGCGCTGCAGGGGGCCTATCTAACTATGGCTACACCTTC.

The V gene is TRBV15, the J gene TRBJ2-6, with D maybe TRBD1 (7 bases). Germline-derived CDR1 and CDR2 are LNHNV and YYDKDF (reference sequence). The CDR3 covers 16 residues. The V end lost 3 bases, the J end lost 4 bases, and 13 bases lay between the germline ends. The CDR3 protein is CATSSRGTDGANVLTF. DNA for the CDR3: TGTGCCACCAGCAGCCGCGGGACAGACGGGGCCAACGTCCTGACTTTC. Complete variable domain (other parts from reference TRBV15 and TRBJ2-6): DAMVIQNPRYQVTQFGKPVTLSCSQTLNHNVMYWYQQKSSQAPKLLFHYYDKDFNNEADTPDNFQSRRPNTSFCFLDIRSPGLGDTAMYLCATSSRGTDGANVLTFGAGSRLTVL.

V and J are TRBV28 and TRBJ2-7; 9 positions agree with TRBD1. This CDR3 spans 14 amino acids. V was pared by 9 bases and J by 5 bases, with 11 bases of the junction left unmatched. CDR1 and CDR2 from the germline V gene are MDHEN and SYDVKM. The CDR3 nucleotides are TGTGCCAGGACCCCCCGGGACAGGGATAACGAGCAGTACTTC. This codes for CARTPRDRDNEQYF.

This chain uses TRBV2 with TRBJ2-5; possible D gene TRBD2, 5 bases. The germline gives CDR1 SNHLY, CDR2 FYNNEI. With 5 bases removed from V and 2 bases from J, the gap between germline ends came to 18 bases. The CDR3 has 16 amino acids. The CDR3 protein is CASSIPPSGRQETQYF. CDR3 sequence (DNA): TGTGCCAGCAGTATCCCGCCCAGCGGAAGACAAGAGACCCAGTACTTC.

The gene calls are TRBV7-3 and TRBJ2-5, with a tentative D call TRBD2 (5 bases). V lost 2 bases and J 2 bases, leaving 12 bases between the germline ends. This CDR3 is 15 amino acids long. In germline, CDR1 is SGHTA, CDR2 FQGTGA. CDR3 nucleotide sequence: TGTGCCAGCAGCTTAGACGGGAACTCGCAAGAGACCCAGTACTTC. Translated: CASSLDGNSQETQYF.

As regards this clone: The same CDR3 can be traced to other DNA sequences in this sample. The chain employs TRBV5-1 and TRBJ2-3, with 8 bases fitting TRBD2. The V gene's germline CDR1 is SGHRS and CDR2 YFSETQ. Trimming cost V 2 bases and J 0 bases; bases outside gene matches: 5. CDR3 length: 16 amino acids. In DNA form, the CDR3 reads TGCGCCAGCAGCTTCACTAGCGGAGTTAGCACAGATACGCAGTATTTT. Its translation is CASSFTSGVSTDTQYF. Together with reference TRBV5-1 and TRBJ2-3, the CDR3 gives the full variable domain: KAGVTQTPRYLIKTRGQQVTLSCSPISGHRSVSWYQQTPGQGLQFLFEYFSETQRNKGNFPGRFSGRQFSNSRSEMNVSTLELGDSALYLCASSFTSGVSTDTQYFGPGTRLTVL.

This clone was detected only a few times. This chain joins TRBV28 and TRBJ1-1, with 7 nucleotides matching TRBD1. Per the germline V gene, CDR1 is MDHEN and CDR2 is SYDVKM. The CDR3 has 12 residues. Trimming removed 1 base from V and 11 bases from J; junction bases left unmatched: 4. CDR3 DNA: TGTGCCAGCAGTTTATCAGGGGGGTTTGCTTTCTTT. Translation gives CASSLSGGFAFF.

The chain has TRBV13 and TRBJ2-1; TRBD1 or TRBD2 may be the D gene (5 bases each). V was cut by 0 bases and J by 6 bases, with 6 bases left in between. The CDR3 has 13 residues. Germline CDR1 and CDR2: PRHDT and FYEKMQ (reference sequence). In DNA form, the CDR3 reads TGTGCCAGCAGCTTAGGGGGGGTCAATGAGCAGTTCTTC. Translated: CASSLGGVNEQFF. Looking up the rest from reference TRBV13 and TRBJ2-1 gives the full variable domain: AAGVIQSPRHLIKEKRETATLKCYPIPRHDTVYWYQQGPGQDPQFLISFYEKMQSDKGSIPDRFSAQQFSDYHSELNMSSLELGDSALYFCASSLGGVNEQFFGPGTRLTVL.

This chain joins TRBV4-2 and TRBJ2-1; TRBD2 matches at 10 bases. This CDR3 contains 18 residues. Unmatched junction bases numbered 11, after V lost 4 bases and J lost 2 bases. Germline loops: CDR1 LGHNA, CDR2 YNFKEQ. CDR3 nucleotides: TGTGCCAGCAGCCCCATCGGACTAGCGGAAGCCACCTACAATGAGCAGTTCTTC. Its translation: CASSPIGLAEATYNEQFF.

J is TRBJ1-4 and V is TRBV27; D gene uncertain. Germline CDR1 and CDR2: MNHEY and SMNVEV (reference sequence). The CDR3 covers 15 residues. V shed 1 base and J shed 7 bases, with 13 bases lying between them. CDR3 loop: CASSLWARSVEKLFF. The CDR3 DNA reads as TGTGCCAGCAGTTTATGGGCCCGGAGCGTTGAAAAACTGTTTTTT.

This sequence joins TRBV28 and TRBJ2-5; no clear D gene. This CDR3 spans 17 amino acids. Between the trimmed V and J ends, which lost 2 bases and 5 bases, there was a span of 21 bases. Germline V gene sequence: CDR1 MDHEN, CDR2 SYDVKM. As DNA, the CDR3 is TGTGCCAGCAGTTTACCCCCGGGTGGGCCGTCCCAGGAGACCCAGTACTTC. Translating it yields CASSLPPGGPSQETQYF.

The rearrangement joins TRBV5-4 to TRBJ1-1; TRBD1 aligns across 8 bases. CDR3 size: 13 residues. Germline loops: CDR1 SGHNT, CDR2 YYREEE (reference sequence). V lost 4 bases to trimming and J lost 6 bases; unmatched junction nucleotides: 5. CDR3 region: CASSTDRVSEAFF. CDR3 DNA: TGTGCCAGCAGCACGGACAGGGTCTCTGAAGCTTTCTTT.

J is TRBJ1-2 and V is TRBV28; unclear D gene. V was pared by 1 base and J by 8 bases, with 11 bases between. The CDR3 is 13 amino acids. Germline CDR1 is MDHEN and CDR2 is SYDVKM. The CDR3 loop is CASSLSTANGYTF. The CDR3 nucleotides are TGTGCCAGCAGTTTATCTACAGCTAACGGCTACACCTTC.

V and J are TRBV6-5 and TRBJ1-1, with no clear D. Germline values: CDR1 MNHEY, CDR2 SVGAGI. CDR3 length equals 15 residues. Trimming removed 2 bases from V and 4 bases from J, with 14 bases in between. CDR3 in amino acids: CASSYAFSRTTEAFF. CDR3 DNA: TGTGCCAGCAGTTACGCATTTTCCAGAACCACTGAAGCTTTCTTT.

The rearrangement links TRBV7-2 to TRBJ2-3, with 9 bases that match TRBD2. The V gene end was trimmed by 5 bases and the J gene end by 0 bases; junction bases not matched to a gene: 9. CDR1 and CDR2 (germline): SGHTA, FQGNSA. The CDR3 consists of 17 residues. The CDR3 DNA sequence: TGTGCCAGCAGCCCGAGAGCTAGCGGGACTAGCACAGATACGCAGTATTTT. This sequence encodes CASSPRASGTSTDTQYF.

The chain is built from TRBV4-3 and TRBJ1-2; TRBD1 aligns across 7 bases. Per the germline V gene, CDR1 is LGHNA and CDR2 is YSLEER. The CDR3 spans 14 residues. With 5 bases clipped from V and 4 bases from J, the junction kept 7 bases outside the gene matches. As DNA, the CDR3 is TGCGCCAGCAGCTCACACAGACAGGGCTATGGCTACACCTTC. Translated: CASSSHRQGYGYTF.

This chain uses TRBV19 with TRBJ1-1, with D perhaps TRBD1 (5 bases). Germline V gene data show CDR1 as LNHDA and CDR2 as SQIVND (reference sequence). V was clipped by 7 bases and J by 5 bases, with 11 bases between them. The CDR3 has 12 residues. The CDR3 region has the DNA TGTGCCAGTACTCAGGGATGGACTGAAGCTTTCTTT. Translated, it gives CASTQGWTEAFF.

The CDR3 loop reads CASSLDWGWSSYNEQFF. CDR3 sequence (DNA): TGTGCCAGCAGCTTGGATTGGGGTTGGAGCTCCTACAATGAGCAGTTCTTC. J is TRBJ2-1 and V is TRBV5-4; no definite D call. Trimming took off 0 bases at V and 0 bases at J, with 13 bases between the two ends. Germline V lookup: CDR1 SGHNT, CDR2 YYREEE (reference sequence). This CDR3 is 17 amino acids long.

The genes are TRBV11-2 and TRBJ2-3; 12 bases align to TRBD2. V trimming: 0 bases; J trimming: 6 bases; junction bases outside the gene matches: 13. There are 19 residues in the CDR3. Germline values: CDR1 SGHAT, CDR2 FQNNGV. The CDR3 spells CASSLDPSGRAFPFDTQYF. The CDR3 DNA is TGTGCCAGCAGCTTAGACCCTAGCGGGAGGGCCTTTCCGTTTGATACGCAGTATTTT.

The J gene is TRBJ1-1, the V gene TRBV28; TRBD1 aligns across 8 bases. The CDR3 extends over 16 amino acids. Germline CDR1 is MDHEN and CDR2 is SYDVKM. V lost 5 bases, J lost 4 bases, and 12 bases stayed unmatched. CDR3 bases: TGTGCCAGCAGTAACGGACAGGGAGGATGGACCACTGAAGCTTTCTTT. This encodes CASSNGQGGWTTEAFF.

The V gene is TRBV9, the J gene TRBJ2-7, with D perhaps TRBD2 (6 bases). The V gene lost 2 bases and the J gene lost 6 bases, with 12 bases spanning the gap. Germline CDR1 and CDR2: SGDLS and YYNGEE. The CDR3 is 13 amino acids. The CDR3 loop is CASSVTTSREQYF. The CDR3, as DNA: TGTGCCAGCAGCGTCACTACTAGCCGCGAGCAGTACTTC.

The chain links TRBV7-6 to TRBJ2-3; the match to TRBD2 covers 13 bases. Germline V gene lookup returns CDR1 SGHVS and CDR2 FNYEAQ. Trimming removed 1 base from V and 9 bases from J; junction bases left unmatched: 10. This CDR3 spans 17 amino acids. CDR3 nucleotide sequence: TGTGCCAGCAGCTTAGAACCCGGGACTAGCGGGATGTGGACGCAGTATTTT. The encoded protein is CASSLEPGTSGMWTQYF. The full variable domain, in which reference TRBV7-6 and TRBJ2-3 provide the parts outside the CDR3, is GAGVSQSPRYKVTKRGQDVALRCDPISGHVSLYWYRQALGQGPEFLTYFNYEAQQDKSGLPNDRFSAERPEGSISTLTIQRTEQRDSAMYRCASSLEPGTSGMWTQYFGPGTRLTVL.

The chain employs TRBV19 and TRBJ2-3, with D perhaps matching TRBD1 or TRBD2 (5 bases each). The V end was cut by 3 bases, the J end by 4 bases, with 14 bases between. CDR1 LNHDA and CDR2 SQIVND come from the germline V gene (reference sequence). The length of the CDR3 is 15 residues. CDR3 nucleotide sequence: TGTGCCAGTAGTATTGGTCGGGGACGGTCAGATACGCAGTATTTT. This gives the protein CASSIGRGRSDTQYF. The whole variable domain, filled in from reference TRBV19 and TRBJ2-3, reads DGGITQSPKYLFRKEGQNVTLSCEQNLNHDAMYWYRQDPGQGLRLIYYSQIVNDFQKGDIAEGYSVSREKKESFPLTVTSAQKNPTAFYLCASSIGRGRSDTQYFGPGTRLTVL.

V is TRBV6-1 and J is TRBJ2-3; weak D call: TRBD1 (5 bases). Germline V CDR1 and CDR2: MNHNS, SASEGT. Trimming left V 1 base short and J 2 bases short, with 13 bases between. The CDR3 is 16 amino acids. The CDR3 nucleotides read TGTGCCAGCAGTGAAGTTAGTGGGGCCATCACAGATACGCAGTATTTT. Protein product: CASSEVSGAITDTQYF.

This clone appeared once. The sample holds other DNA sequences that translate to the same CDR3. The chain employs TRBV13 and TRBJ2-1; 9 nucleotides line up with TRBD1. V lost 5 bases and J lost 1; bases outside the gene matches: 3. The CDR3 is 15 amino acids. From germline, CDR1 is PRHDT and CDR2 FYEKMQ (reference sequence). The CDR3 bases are TGTGCCAGCAGCCCCGGACAGGGGTCCTACAATGAGCAGTTCTTC. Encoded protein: CASSPGQGSYNEQFF.

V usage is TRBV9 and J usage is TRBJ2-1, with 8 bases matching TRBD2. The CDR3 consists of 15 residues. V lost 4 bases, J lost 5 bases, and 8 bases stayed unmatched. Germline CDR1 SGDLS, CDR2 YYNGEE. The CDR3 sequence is CASSPSGSSDNEQFF. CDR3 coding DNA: TGTGCCAGCAGCCCAAGCGGGAGTTCCGACAATGAGCAGTTCTTC.